Presented here are 19 T cell receptor beta chains from one specimen sequenced in a study. TCRdb recomputed calls from the reads with MiXCR, one row per CDR3 protein. The table shows about 16,000 distinct CDR3 sequences, with around 34% occurring only once. Material for sequencing was blood. These receptors originate from a human donor.

This clonotype was seen at least ten times. The chain employs TRBV18 and TRBJ2-7; the match to TRBD2 covers 11 bases. This CDR3 has 16 residues. Germline V CDR1 and CDR2: KGHSH, LQKENI. V shed 3 bases and J 4 bases; nucleotides not matched to a gene: 8. CDR3 sequence (DNA): TGTGCCAGCTCACCCACTAGCGGGAGCCCCAGATACGAGCAGTACTTC. It is translated as CASSPTSGSPRYEQYF.

This clonotype was counted ten times or more. Written as DNA, the CDR3 is TGCAGTGCTAGAGCACTAGCGAGAATAGGCGGGGAGCTGTTTTTT. This encodes CSARALARIGGELFF. The chain uses TRBV20-1 and TRBJ2-2; TRBD2 matches 7 bases. Trimming took 1 base from V and 7 from J; bases not matched to a gene: 9. Germline V gene data show CDR1 as DFQATT and CDR2 as SNEGSKA (reference sequence). CDR3 length: 15 amino acids.

This rearrangement joins TRBV29-1 to TRBJ2-1; TRBD1 might be the D (6 bases). The CDR3 has 12 amino acids. Germline values: CDR1 SQVTM, CDR2 ANQGSEA. Trimming removed 5 bases at V and 6 bases at J, with 11 bases between. The CDR3 loop reads CSVTTGTNEQFF. As DNA, the CDR3 is TGCAGCGTTACGACAGGAACCAATGAGCAGTTCTTC.

This CDR3 is CSVSAGGPGSGELFF. CDR3 DNA: TGCAGCGTTTCAGCGGGAGGGCCTGGTTCCGGGGAGCTGTTTTTT. This chain links TRBV29-1 with TRBJ2-2; 10 bases map to TRBD2. Germline loops: CDR1 SQVTM, CDR2 ANQGSEA. The V gene end was trimmed by 5 bases and the J gene end by 6 bases; junction bases not matched to a gene: 9. This CDR3 region has 15 residues.

Many counts were recorded for this clonotype. This chain uses TRBV29-1 with TRBJ2-6; tentatively, D is TRBD2 (6 bases). The germline V gene encodes CDR1 SQVTM and CDR2 ANQGSEA. V was pared by 5 bases and J by 0 bases, with 14 bases between. CDR3 length: 16 residues. Written as DNA, the CDR3 is TGCAGCGTTACCGGGACTGGTAGCTCTGGGGCCAACGTCCTGACTTTC. Translated: CSVTGTGSSGANVLTF.

The rearrangement uses TRBV11-2 and TRBJ1-6; D is unclear. The V end lost 4 bases, the J end lost 2 bases, and 0 bases lay between the germline ends. Germline V gene data show CDR1 as SGHAT and CDR2 as FQNNGV. The CDR3 loop spans 12 amino acids. The CDR3 here is CASSSYNSPLHF. The CDR3 region has the DNA TGTGCCAGCAGCTCCTATAATTCACCCCTCCACTTT.

This clonotype was picked up many times. The chain links TRBV14 to TRBJ1-2; the match to TRBD1 covers 7 bases. Germline V gives CDR1 SGHDN, CDR2 FVKESK. The CDR3 length is 13 residues. Trimming at V came to 3 bases and at J to 8 bases, leaving 6 bases not matched to a gene. The CDR3 protein is CASSQTTGTGYTF. CDR3 bases: TGTGCCAGCAGCCAGACGACAGGGACCGGCTACACCTTC.

This clonotype has a count of ten or more. CDR3 sequence: CASNSDRTGNQPQHF. The DNA for the CDR3 is TGTGCCAGTAACTCGGACAGGACAGGCAATCAGCCCCAGCATTTT. V gene TRBV19 combines with J gene TRBJ1-5, with TRBD1 matching over 7 bases. Germline loops: CDR1 LNHDA, CDR2 SQIVND (reference sequence). There are 15 residues in the CDR3. Trimming took 7 bases from V and 2 from J; bases not matched to a gene: 8.

This clonotype was recorded once. This sequence joins TRBV30 and TRBJ2-1; D unclear. This CDR3 is 9 amino acids long. CDR1 and CDR2 from the germline V gene are GTSNPN and SVGIG (reference sequence). V was pared by 2 bases and J by 8 bases, with 1 base between. The CDR3 coding sequence is TGTGCCTGGAGTCATGAGCAGTTCTTC. Amino acids: CAWSHEQFF.

The CDR3 DNA reads TGCGCCAGCAGCCAAGATCCCCCCGGACCGAAAGGAACTGAAGCTTTCTTT. Amino acids: CASSQDPPGPKGTEAFF. The chain links TRBV4-1 to TRBJ1-1; D unresolved. This CDR3 comprises 17 residues. Looked up from germline, CDR1 is MGHRA and CDR2 is YSYEKL. V was pared by 0 bases and J by 5 bases, with 19 bases between.

This rearrangement joins TRBV30 to TRBJ1-1, with 8 bases that match TRBD1. V was pared by 3 bases and J by 0 bases, with 6 bases of the junction left unmatched. This CDR3 spans 15 amino acids. The germline CDR1 and CDR2 sequences are GTSNPN and SVGIG (reference sequence). The CDR3 nucleotides read TGTGCCTGGAGCGTGACAGGGGCCGTGAACACTGAAGCTTTCTTT. Encoded protein: CAWSVTGAVNTEAFF.

This clonotype was seen ten or more times. The J gene is TRBJ2-7, the V gene TRBV6-2 or TRBV6-3; 11 bases are a match to TRBD2. CDR1 and CDR2 (germline): MNHEY, SVGEGT. The V segment lost 6 bases and the J segment 2 bases; nucleotides outside the gene matches: 3. The CDR3 length is 14 residues. The CDR3 is CASRVTSGAYEQYF. CDR3 coding DNA: TGTGCCAGCAGGGTGACTAGCGGGGCCTACGAGCAGTACTTC.

By frequency in the sample, this clonotype is medium-sized (0.01 to 0.1%). The rearrangement joins TRBV18 to TRBJ1-5; no clear D gene. This CDR3 is built from 15 residues. The V end was cut by 6 bases, the J end by 0 bases, with 12 bases between. CDR1 KGHSH and CDR2 LQKENI come from the germline V gene. The CDR3 nucleotides read TGTGCCAGCTCCCCTAACGGAGATAGCAATCAGCCCCAGCATTTT. Amino acids: CASSPNGDSNQPQHF.

Sample share makes this clonotype medium-sized (0.01 to 0.1%). The chain links TRBV14 to TRBJ2-2; D unclear. The CDR3 loop spans 15 amino acids. Per the germline V gene, CDR1 is SGHDN and CDR2 is FVKESK. Trimming pared 2 bases from V and 6 bases from J, leaving 13 bases between. The CDR3 sequence is CASSQWTGHPGELFF. Written as DNA, the CDR3 is TGTGCCAGCAGCCAATGGACCGGTCACCCCGGGGAGCTGTTTTTT.

This clonotype was recorded at least ten times. The chain carries TRBV4-2 and TRBJ1-6; no clear D gene. The germline gives CDR1 LGHNA, CDR2 YNFKEQ. The CDR3 length is 15 residues. Trimming left V 2 bases short and J 9 bases short, with 14 bases between. The CDR3, as DNA: TGTGCCAGCAGCCAATTAACGTCGAGTGGTTCACCCCTCCACTTT. Amino acids: CASSQLTSSGSPLHF.

This rearrangement joins TRBV25-1 to TRBJ2-7; D is possibly TRBD1 or TRBD2 (6 bases each). The ends were cut back, 5 bases at V and 0 bases at J, with 8 bases in the middle. Germline CDR1 MGHDK, CDR2 SYGVNS. The CDR3 loop spans 13 amino acids. CDR3 DNA sequence: TGTGCCAGCAGTAAGGGGGGCTCCTACGAGCAGTACTTC. Encoded protein: CASSKGGSYEQYF.

This clonotype is labeled as medium-sized. The chain couples TRBV4-3 to TRBJ2-7, with D perhaps matching TRBD1 or TRBD2 (5 bases each). The CDR3 is 16 amino acids. Trimming removed 0 bases at V and 3 bases at J, with 15 bases between. Germline CDR1 and CDR2: LGHNA and YSLEER. The CDR3 nucleotides read TGCGCCAGCAGCCAAGATTGGGGGAGTAATAACTACGAGCAGTACTTC. It translates to CASSQDWGSNNYEQYF.

This chain uses TRBV20-1 with TRBJ2-1, with TRBD2 identical over 8 bases. The CDR3 runs 13 residues. CDR1 and CDR2 (germline): DFQATT, SNEGSKA (reference sequence). V lost 5 bases to trimming and J lost 4 bases; unmatched junction nucleotides: 4. The CDR3 spells CSARLAGYNEQFF. The CDR3 nucleotides are TGCAGTGCTCGGCTAGCGGGTTACAATGAGCAGTTCTTC.

By sample share, this clonotype is medium-sized. The junction shows a germline mismatch at one end, possibly a read error. In nucleotides, the CDR3 is TGTGCCACCCTGGGGGGAGGGCGGACGAATCTGCCCCAGCATTTT. It is translated as CATLGGGRTNLPQHF. V gene TRBV28 combines with J gene TRBJ1-5; TRBD1 might be the D (5 bases). This CDR3 has 15 residues. Germline-derived CDR1 and CDR2 are MDHEN and SYDVKM.